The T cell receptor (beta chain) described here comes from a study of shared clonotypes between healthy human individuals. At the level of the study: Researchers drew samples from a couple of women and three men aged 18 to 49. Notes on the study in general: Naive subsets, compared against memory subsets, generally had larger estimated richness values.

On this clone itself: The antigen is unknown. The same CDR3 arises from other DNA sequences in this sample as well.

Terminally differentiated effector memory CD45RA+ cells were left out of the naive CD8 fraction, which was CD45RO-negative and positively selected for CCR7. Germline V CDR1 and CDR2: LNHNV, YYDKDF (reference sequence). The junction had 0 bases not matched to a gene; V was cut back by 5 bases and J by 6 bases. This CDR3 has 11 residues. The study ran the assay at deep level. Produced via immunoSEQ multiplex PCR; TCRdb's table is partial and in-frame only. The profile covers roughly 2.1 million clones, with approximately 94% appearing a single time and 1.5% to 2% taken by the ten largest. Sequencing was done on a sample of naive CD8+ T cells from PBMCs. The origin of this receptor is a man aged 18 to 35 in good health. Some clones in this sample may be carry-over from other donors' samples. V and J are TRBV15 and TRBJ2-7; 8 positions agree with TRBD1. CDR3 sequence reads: CATSGTGEQYF. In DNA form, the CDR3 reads TGTGCCACCAGCGGGACAGGCGAGCAGTACTTC.